Each of the 3 T cell receptor beta chains below was sequenced from the same sample in a study of CD8 T cells in ankylosing spondylitis. Using its own MiXCR run on the 5' RACE reads, TCRdb lists one record per CDR3 protein. The table records about 270,000 distinct CDR3 sequences, roughly 32% of them present only once. Sequencing input: blood, either unsorted or a sorted T cell fraction (not recorded which). The receptors here all came from a male donor with ankylosing spondylitis or in good health (not recorded which).

This clonotype was seen ten or more times. The gene calls are TRBV29-1 and TRBJ2-5; 10 positions match TRBD1. V was clipped by 3 bases and J by 4 bases; unmatched bases: 2. Germline V gives CDR1 SQVTM, CDR2 ANQGSEA. The CDR3 totals 13 residues. CDR3 in DNA: TGCAGCGTTGACAGGACAGGGGGAGAGACCCAGTACTTC. This sequence encodes CSVDRTGGETQYF.

This clonotype is a singleton in its sample. The gene calls are TRBV20-1 and TRBJ2-5; TRBD2 agrees at 7 bases. CDR1 and CDR2 from the germline V gene are DFQATT and SNEGSKA (reference sequence). The trim removed 3 bases at V and 1 base at J, leaving 11 bases unmatched. The CDR3 is 16 amino acids. The CDR3 reads CSASHGPPSGQETQYF. The CDR3 DNA sequence: TGCAGTGCTAGCCACGGGCCCCCTAGCGGCCAAGAGACCCAGTACTTC.

The chain carries TRBV20-1 and TRBJ1-1, with D perhaps matching TRBD1 (6 bases). Germline V gene lookup returns CDR1 DFQATT and CDR2 SNEGSKA (reference sequence). There are 13 residues in the CDR3. With 3 bases removed from V and 5 bases from J, the gap between germline ends came to 13 bases. The CDR3 loop reads CSASRGGWTEAFF. The CDR3 nucleotides read TGCAGTGCTAGTAGAGGGGGTTGGACTGAAGCTTTCTTT.